The entry below describes one TCR beta chain. The repertoire was sequenced with immunoSEQ multiplex PCR; TCRdb's copy has only in-frame clones and lacks some. The sample includes roughly 50,000 clones, approximately 90% seen only once; the top ten take 0.39%. This sample is drawn from a study of T cell changes during pregnancy in multiple sclerosis. CDR1 is SGHDN, CDR2 FVKESK, per germline. The CDR3 is 17 residues long. V dropped 4 bases and J dropped 4; count of bases not matched to a gene: 9. The chain is built from TRBV14 and TRBJ2-3; 12 bases align to TRBD2. The source of this sequence is a female donor with multiple sclerosis, enrolled in a pregnancy study. Specimen: CD4+ T cells from peripheral blood mononuclear cells, collected after pregnancy. The CDR3 sequence: CASSRLAGGPGADTQYF. The CDR3, as DNA: TGTGCCAGCAGCCGTCTAGCGGGAGGGCCAGGAGCAGATACGCAGTATTTT.